This T cell receptor (beta chain) is from a study of beta chain features in type 1 diabetes. Study in general: Analysis included over 90 million sorted cells drawn from all samples. The study's findings and limits: Type 1 diabetes patients had VDJ junctions that carried fewer insertions and more deletions.

Turning to this clone: Its antigen is undetermined.

The CDR3 contains 14 residues. Germline lookup yields CDR1 SGHNT and CDR2 YYREEE (reference sequence). J lost 5 bases, V lost 4 bases, and 5 bases had no gene match. Sequencing targeted expressed TCRB transcripts, as all isolated RNA had been reverse transcribed. Sequencing was performed with immunoSEQ multiplex PCR; in TCRdb, only in-frame clones are kept and a portion is missing. This sample has around 180,000 clones; 10% to 15% occur once, and the top ten carry about 0.58%. This TCR derives from a woman younger than 35 in good health. Sequenced: central memory CD4+ T cells from blood. V usage is TRBV5-4 and J usage is TRBJ1-1; 10 bases map to TRBD1. CDR3 sequence (DNA): TGTGCCAGCAGCCGACAGGGGGCAGGGACTGAAGCTTTCTTT. This translates into CASSRQGAGTEAFF.